At least ten counts were recorded for the clone carrying this TCR beta chain. What it binds is not known. Regarding time point: sample taken at primary tumor resection. Some 72 TRACERx patients with early, untreated non-small cell lung cancer donated samples. The sample is drawn from a study of spatial heterogeneity in lung cancer. Study outcomes and limitations: Nonsynonymous mutations, ubiquitous and regional, were tracked respectively by counts of ubiquitous and regional expanded TCRs. Mutation tallies in tumors tracked expanded intratumoral alpha and beta TCR counts.

V was pared by 2 bases and J by 3 bases, with 3 bases of the junction left unmatched. The CDR3 sequence is 15 residues long. The germline CDR1 and CDR2 sequences are MDHEN and SYDVKM. TCR cDNA molecules each had a unique molecular identifier. One entry per CDR3 protein, called by TCRdb with MiXCR from the 5' RACE reads. Of some 8,000 distinct CDR3 sequences listed, over 8.5% are singletons. The chain joins TRBV28 to TRBJ2-2, with 7 bases lining up with TRBD1. This receptor was taken from a male donor with early-stage non-small cell lung cancer. This material consisted of lung tumor tissue, taken at surgery. The CDR3 reads CASSLGTAYTGELFF. DNA of the CDR3: TGTGCCAGCAGTTTAGGGACAGCCTACACCGGGGAGCTGTTTTTT.